These 9 T cell receptor beta chains originate from one sample sequenced in a study of Graves' ophthalmopathy and Graves' hyperthyroidism. CDR3 regions of TCR beta were amplified from RNA transcripts. Investigators did first-round RT-PCR with HTBI primers, then second-round multiplex PCR. TCRdb reanalysed the multiplex PCR reads using MiXCR and keeps one entry per CDR3 protein. The profile shows under 800,000 distinct CDR3 sequences, about 24% of them singletons. Sequencing used peripheral blood. These receptors originate from a young woman with stable Graves' hyperthyroidism. Some clones in this sample may be carry-over from other donors' samples.

This clonotype came up many times. This rearrangement joins TRBV5-1 to TRBJ2-6; tentatively, D is TRBD1 (5 bases). The CDR3 contains 19 residues. The germline CDR1 and CDR2 sequences are SGHRS and YFSETQ. Trimming stripped 0 bases from V and 1 base from J, with 17 bases between. Written as DNA, the CDR3 is TGCGCCAGCAGCTTGGCAGCGTCAGGGTCGCAGTCTGGGGCCAACGTCCTGACTTTC. Amino acids: CASSLAASGSQSGANVLTF.

This clonotype was recorded once. The chain joins TRBV12-3 or TRBV12-4 to TRBJ2-7; TRBD2 matches 9 bases. CDR3 size: 14 residues. After removal of 6 bases from V and 5 bases from J, the junction contained 8 bases not matched to a gene. CDR3: CASSKLAGKDEQYF. DNA for the CDR3: TGTGCCAGCAGCAAGCTAGCGGGAAAGGACGAGCAGTACTTC.

This clonotype occurred a few times. The chain combines TRBV7-8 with TRBJ2-5, with D unclear. V dropped 8 bases and J dropped 1 base, with 14 bases sitting between them. The CDR3 runs 14 residues. The germline V gene has CDR1 SGHVS and CDR2 FQNEAQ. The CDR3 is CASGTAATQETQYF. CDR3 sequence (DNA): TGTGCCAGCGGCACTGCGGCCACCCAAGAGACCCAGTACTTC.

The J gene is TRBJ1-1, the V gene TRBV20-1, with TRBD1 as a possible D gene (6 bases). Trimming removed 3 bases from V and 1 base from J, with 18 bases in between. The CDR3 is 16 residues long. CDR1 is DFQATT, CDR2 SNEGSKA, per germline (reference sequence). The CDR3 DNA reads as TGCAGTGCTAGTCAGCTCCCCGGGACATCGAACACTGAAGCTTTCTTT. It is translated as CSASQLPGTSNTEAFF.

This clonotype was counted a few times. J is TRBJ2-7 and V is TRBV5-6, with 7 nucleotides matching TRBD1. The CDR3 loop spans 13 amino acids. Trimming took 2 bases from V and 6 from J; bases not matched to a gene: 5. Germline lookup yields CDR1 SGHDT and CDR2 YYEEEE. Written as DNA, the CDR3 is TGTGCCAGCAGCTTCCCAGGACAGGCCGAGCAGTACTTC. This codes for CASSFPGQAEQYF.

This clonotype was counted at least ten times. The rearrangement joins TRBV28 to TRBJ2-5; 7 bases match TRBD2. The germline V gene encodes CDR1 MDHEN and CDR2 SYDVKM. V gave up 3 bases and J gave up 2 bases; unmatched junction bases: 12. This CDR3 comprises 17 residues. The CDR3 bases are TGTGCCAGCAGTTTTGCCCTTCCGGGAGGCGATCAAGAGACCCAGTACTTC. Translation: CASSFALPGGDQETQYF.

The sample holds many counts of this clonotype. The chain recombines TRBV2 with TRBJ1-5; D remains unclear. Trimming left V 2 bases short and J 0 bases short, with 5 bases between. This CDR3 has 14 amino acids. Per germline, CDR1 SNHLY and CDR2 FYNNEI. DNA for the CDR3: TGTGCCAGCAGTGAATGGGATAGCAATCAGCCCCAGCATTTT. This gives the protein CASSEWDSNQPQHF.

The rearrangement uses TRBV27 and TRBJ2-7, with D hard to call. Germline V gives CDR1 MNHEY, CDR2 SMNVEV (reference sequence). This CDR3 comprises 15 residues. CDR3 sequence (DNA): TGTGCCAGCAGTTTATCGAACGGTACCGCCTACGAGCAGTACGTG. Amino acids: CASSLSNGTAYEQYV.

This clonotype showed up many times. CDR3 region: CASSIRDAPGGETQYF. The CDR3 DNA follows: TGTGCCAGCAGCATCCGGGACGCCCCGGGGGGAGAGACCCAGTACTTC. The V gene is TRBV7-9, the J gene TRBJ2-5; 7 positions match TRBD2. The trim removed 5 bases at V and 4 bases at J, leaving 13 bases unmatched. In germline, CDR1 is SEHNR, CDR2 FQNEAQ (reference sequence). The CDR3 has 16 amino acids.